The TCR beta chain under discussion was sequenced for a study of blood T cell repertoires in COVID-19 (dated by TCRdb to about 2020). Regarding the research as a whole: Samples from collaborators originated in the United States, Italy and Spain and spanned both the acute and convalescent phases of COVID-19. The dataset comprised deeply sampled blood TCRbeta repertoires from subjects exposed to, actively infected with, or recovered from COVID-19. The repertoires were released in a freely available public database intended as a resource for research on the immune response to SARS-CoV-2. The samples were drawn from two sources: the first 160 participants of the ongoing ImmuneRACE study, and 1,200 or so subjects contributed by 6 global collaborators. The material from the prospective study consisted of cDNA or gDNA derived from T cells, B-cell-depleted T cells, or PBMCs. Sample metadata almost always included a de-identified subject ID, COVID-19 status, age in years and sex. HLA class I and class II types, where available, came from metadata supplied by the sample provider rather than from assay-based typing.

Points the paper makes about the study in general: Clinical and demographic metadata were provided uncurated, with the amount varying by source and participant.

The immunoSEQ Assay, a bias-controlled multiplex PCR, was used to amplify TCRbeta CDR3 regions from genomic DNA. The original pipeline was this. The number of nucleated cells in each sample was estimated by amplification of reference gene primers within the assay. To quantify the absolute abundance of each unique TCRbeta CDR3 rearrangement, sequence reads were collapsed and filtered. Productive Simpson clonality was computed per sample as the square root of Simpson's diversity index over productive rearrangements. The clones in this table, taken by TCRdb from immuneACCESS, are in-frame only. Not every clone is retained; where verified, under half of the shortfall comes from an unresolved V gene, and the cause of the rest is unknown. The V and J calls and clone size are taken from that table; D and trimming were inferred from the DNA. In all, the sample holds about 100,000 clones, and roughly 86% of those were seen once. The ten largest clones capture roughly 6.5% of the sample.

On this clone: Its binding antigen is unknown. Per-base quality was not reported, and no clone a single base away is much larger than it.

Taken from cysteine to phenylalanine, the CDR3 has 14 residues. Only the CDR3 DNA stays, 42 bases, in frame from base 1. CDR1 SQVTM and CDR2 ANQGSEA are derived from the germline V gene. The V and J ends are trimmed by 5 bases and 3 bases, leaving 14 bases between them. Whole blood was collected in K2EDTA tubes by collaborating institutions according to the institutions' own protocols. Collaborator samples were shipped for TCRbeta analysis as frozen whole blood, isolated PBMCs, or DNA extracted from either sample type. The chain is encoded by TRBV29-1 joined to TRBJ1-3, with no confident D gene call. The receptor was isolated from a woman aged 60-70 years with acute or convalescent COVID-19. Sequencing was carried out using peripheral blood. The CDR3 in this case is CSVQGGAGGNTIYF. The sequenced DNA is TGCAGCGTTCAAGGCGGCGCCGGTGGAAACACCATATATTTT.